The 3 T cell receptor beta chains in this list originate from one sample, sequenced in a study of blood T cell repertoires in COVID-19. TCRdb's copy holds only in-frame clones and misses some; the assay was immunoSEQ multiplex PCR. The sample shows 150,000 or so clones, about 88% of them seen only once. Sequencing was performed on peripheral blood. All receptors come from a man between 60 and 75 years old with acute or convalescent COVID-19.

The CDR3 DNA reads TGTGCCAGCAGCGTAGGTAACGACAGAGACTATGGCTACACCTTC. Residues: CASSVGNDRDYGYTF. The V gene is TRBV9, the J gene TRBJ1-2, with D perhaps matching TRBD1 (5 bases). With 0 bases removed from V and 3 bases from J, the gap between germline ends came to 12 bases. Per the germline V gene, CDR1 is SGDLS and CDR2 is YYNGEE. The CDR3 has 15 amino acids.

The rearrangement links TRBV7-3 to TRBJ2-2; tentative D call: TRBD2 (5 bases). Germline values: CDR1 SGHTA, CDR2 FQGTGA. CDR3 size: 14 residues. V lost 4 bases, J lost 0 bases, and 6 bases lay in between. The CDR3 here is CASSSGTNTGELFF. The CDR3 nucleotides read TGTGCCAGCAGCTCCGGGACGAACACCGGGGAGCTGTTTTTT.

This chain links TRBV14 with TRBJ2-1, with TRBD2 identical over 8 bases. Germline CDR1 and CDR2: SGHDN and FVKESK. V was clipped by 5 bases and J by 6 bases; unmatched bases: 21. This CDR3 is built from 19 residues. The CDR3 coding sequence is TGTGCCAGCAGCTCAATCGTAAGGCGACCGGGAGGGTCTAGCAATGAGCAGTTCTTC. As protein: CASSSIVRRPGGSSNEQFF.